This entry lists 22 T cell receptor beta chains sequenced from one sample in a study of early T cells in non-severe SARS-CoV-2 infection. Each CDR3 protein is one row after TCRdb ran MiXCR on the 5' RACE reads. The table includes around 58,000 distinct CDR3 sequences, roughly 7.6% detected once. The specimen was whole blood, collected at baseline. These TCRs come from an adult who was a healthcare worker with PCR-confirmed SARS-CoV-2 infection or an uninfected control (not recorded which).

The chain has TRBV3-1 and TRBJ2-5; 12 bases match TRBD2. J lost 0 bases, V lost 4 bases, and 3 bases had no gene match. From germline, CDR1 is LGHDT and CDR2 YNNKEL (reference sequence). The CDR3 spans 16 residues. CDR3 in amino acids: CASSPTSGSYQETQYF. The CDR3 bases are TGTGCCAGCAGCCCGACTAGCGGGAGTTACCAAGAGACCCAGTACTTC.

This clonotype was picked up many times. The V and J genes are TRBV29-1 and TRBJ2-3; D could derive from TRBD1 or TRBD2 (5 bases each). V was cut by 6 bases and J by 11 bases, with 15 bases left in between. The CDR3 consists of 11 residues. Germline values: CDR1 SQVTM, CDR2 ANQGSEA. The CDR3 loop reads CSVERGLEQYF. Written as DNA, the CDR3 is TGCAGCGTAGAGAGGGGTTTGGAGCAGTATTTT.

This chain connects TRBV20-1 to TRBJ1-4; D might be TRBD1 (6 bases). Trimming removed 3 bases at V and 7 bases at J, with 15 bases between. Germline V gives CDR1 DFQATT, CDR2 SNEGSKA (reference sequence). The CDR3 spans 14 residues. In DNA, the CDR3 is TGCAGTGCTAGCATACAGGGATCGCGTGAAAAACTGTTTTTT. Its translation: CSASIQGSREKLFF.

This clonotype was found many times. The CDR3 coding sequence is TGCAGTGCTGCCTCAGGGGGCCAAGAGACCCAGTACTTC. Protein sequence: CSAASGGQETQYF. V and J are TRBV20-1 and TRBJ2-5; 7 bases align to TRBD1. Germline values: CDR1 DFQATT, CDR2 SNEGSKA (reference sequence). The CDR3 has 13 amino acids. V gave up 5 bases and J gave up 1 base; unmatched junction bases: 4.

Only a few counts were recorded for this clonotype. The junction does not match germline at one end; this may be a read error. This chain joins TRBV18 and TRBJ1-4; D is unresolved. CDR1 and CDR2 from the germline V gene are KGHSH and LQKENI. The CDR3 has 15 residues. The CDR3 DNA reads TGTGCCAGCTCACCCACAGCGACGAAGAATGAAAAGCTGTTTTTT. Its protein product is CASSPTATKNEKLFF.

In this sample, this clonotype turned up many times. This chain joins TRBV7-9 and TRBJ2-2; no definite D call. V lost 1 base to trimming and J lost 1 base, with 4 bases between them. The CDR3 covers 14 residues. Germline assignment: CDR1 SEHNR and CDR2 FQNEAQ (reference sequence). The CDR3 protein is CASSLVQNTGELFF. Written as DNA, the CDR3 is TGTGCCAGCAGCTTAGTACAGAACACCGGGGAGCTGTTTTTT.

Only a few counts were recorded for this clonotype. The J gene is TRBJ2-7, the V gene TRBV28, with 8 bases fitting TRBD2. V shed 5 bases, J shed 2 bases, and the junction held 8 bases outside the gene matches. The germline V gene encodes CDR1 MDHEN and CDR2 SYDVKM. This CDR3 contains 15 residues. The CDR3 loop reads CASSPPGLGTYEQYF. CDR3 in DNA: TGTGCCAGCAGTCCCCCGGGACTAGGAACCTACGAGCAGTACTTC. Drawing the rest from reference TRBV28 and TRBJ2-7, the complete variable domain is DVKVTQSSRYLVKRTGEKVFLECVQDMDHENMFWYRQDPGLGLRLIYFSYDVKMKEKGDIPEGYSVSREKKERFSLILESASTNQTSMYLCASSPPGLGTYEQYFGPGTRLTVT.

This clonotype is medium-sized (0.01 to 0.1%) in the sample. The chain joins TRBV27 to TRBJ1-1; D gene ambiguous. This CDR3 is built from 13 residues. Looked up from germline, CDR1 is MNHEY and CDR2 is SMNVEV (reference sequence). V gave up 0 bases and J gave up 5 bases, with 7 bases separating them. CDR3 sequence reads: CASSLSAWTEAFF. CDR3 coding DNA: TGTGCCAGCAGTTTATCTGCCTGGACTGAAGCTTTCTTT.

This clonotype appeared many times. The DNA for the CDR3 is TGTGCCAGCAGCTTAGGGCTTGAAAAACTGTTTTTT. Translated: CASSLGLEKLFF. The rearrangement joins TRBV7-9 to TRBJ1-4; D not resolved. The CDR3 spans 12 residues. Per germline, CDR1 SEHNR and CDR2 FQNEAQ (reference sequence). The V and J ends lost 1 base and 7 bases respectively, with 4 bases between them. Full variable domain (outside the CDR3, taken from reference TRBV7-9 and TRBJ1-4): DTGVSQNPRHKITKRGQNVTFRCDPISEHNRLYWYRQTLGQGPEFLTYFQNEAQLEKSRLLSDRFSAERPKGSFSTLEIQRTEQGDSAMYLCASSLGLEKLFFGSGTQLSVL.

This rearrangement joins TRBV5-1 to TRBJ2-7; either TRBD1 or TRBD2 may fit D (6 bases each). The CDR3 extends over 16 amino acids. V lost 2 bases and J lost 5, with 20 bases in between. From germline, CDR1 is SGHRS and CDR2 YFSETQ. CDR3 coding DNA: TGCGCCAGCAGCTTAGGCGGGGCGAACAGGGTAAACGAGCAGTACTTC. The encoded protein is CASSLGGANRVNEQYF. The variable domain in full, with the rest retrieved from reference TRBV5-1 and TRBJ2-7, is KAGVTQTPRYLIKTRGQQVTLSCSPISGHRSVSWYQQTPGQGLQFLFEYFSETQRNKGNFPGRFSGRQFSNSRSEMNVSTLELGDSALYLCASSLGGANRVNEQYFGPGTRLTVT.

This clonotype was picked up a small number of times. This rearrangement joins TRBV5-1 to TRBJ2-1; perhaps TRBD2 as D (5 bases). The CDR3 sequence is 13 residues long. CDR1 is SGHRS and CDR2 is YFSETQ in the germline V gene. The V and J ends lost 0 bases and 8 bases respectively, with 9 bases between them. CDR3 coding DNA: TGCGCCAGCAGCTTGGCGGGGTTGTATGAGCAGTTCTTC. It translates to CASSLAGLYEQFF.

In this sample, this clonotype turned up many times. The chain is built from TRBV11-2 and TRBJ1-4; D perhaps matches TRBD1 (6 bases). V was pared by 4 bases and J by 5 bases, with 14 bases between. The CDR3 is 15 amino acids. Germline assignment: CDR1 SGHAT and CDR2 FQNNGV. The CDR3 DNA reads as TGTGCCAGCAGCTCCCAGGGGAATCGAAATGAAAAACTGTTTTTT. Its translation: CASSSQGNRNEKLFF.

This clonotype has just a few counts. The gene calls are TRBV7-9 and TRBJ2-7; 9 bases fit TRBD2. J was trimmed by 5 bases and V by 6 bases; bases with no gene match: 11. The germline gives CDR1 SEHNR, CDR2 FQNEAQ (reference sequence). This CDR3 has 15 amino acids. Here the CDR3 reads CASSPRREGIDEQYF. CDR3 nucleotide sequence: TGTGCCAGCAGTCCGCGGCGGGAGGGTATCGACGAGCAGTACTTC.

The chain joins TRBV6-2 or TRBV6-3 to TRBJ1-5; D possibly corresponds to TRBD1 (5 bases). CDR3 length equals 18 residues. In germline, CDR1 is MNHEY, CDR2 SVGEGT. V was pared by 6 bases and J by 0 bases, with 21 bases between. CDR3 in DNA: TGTGCCAGCAGAACCAGACAGCTAGGACGATATAGCAATCAGCCCCAGCATTTT. Its protein is CASRTRQLGRYSNQPQHF.

This clonotype was counted between two and nine times. The V gene is TRBV20-1, the J gene TRBJ2-3, with no clear D. The CDR3 length is 14 residues. Germline values: CDR1 DFQATT, CDR2 SNEGSKA (reference sequence). V lost 0 bases to trimming and J lost 1 base, with 8 bases between them. CDR3 bases: TGCAGTGCTAGAGATTCCAAACGCACAGATACGCAGTATTTT. Amino acid sequence: CSARDSKRTDTQYF.

The V gene is TRBV7-2, the J gene TRBJ1-6; TRBD1 is a possible D gene (5 bases). The germline gives CDR1 SGHTA, CDR2 FQGNSA. V lost 4 bases and J 6 bases, leaving 16 bases between the germline ends. The CDR3 is 16 residues long. The CDR3 is CASSSRGSWGNSPLHF. CDR3 bases: TGTGCCAGCAGCTCGAGGGGTTCTTGGGGTAATTCACCCCTCCACTTT.

This rearrangement joins TRBV12-3 or TRBV12-4 to TRBJ2-7, with D hard to call. The V end was cut by 5 bases, the J end by 2 bases, with 13 bases between. The CDR3 sequence is 14 residues long. The CDR3 DNA reads as TGTGCCAGCAGTCCGACGACTGGAGCCTACGAGCAGTACTTC. Amino acids: CASSPTTGAYEQYF.

This clonotype has just a few counts. The V gene is TRBV28, the J gene TRBJ2-3, with TRBD2 matching over 7 bases. This CDR3 contains 16 residues. Germline lookup yields CDR1 MDHEN and CDR2 SYDVKM. Trimming removed 7 bases from V and 0 bases from J; junction bases left unmatched: 10. The CDR3 region has the DNA TGTGCCAGCAATCCTCTAGCGGAAACTAGCACAGATACGCAGTATTTT. Its translation is CASNPLAETSTDTQYF.

The table lists this clonotype with many counts. This chain joins TRBV5-1 and TRBJ2-2, with 8 bases matching TRBD2. The CDR3 extends over 15 amino acids. Germline V gene sequence: CDR1 SGHRS, CDR2 YFSETQ. The V and J ends lost 3 bases and 0 bases, in that order; junction bases with no gene match: 1. Here the CDR3 DNA reads TGCGCCAGCAGCTCTAGCGGGTCGAACACCGGGGAGCTGTTTTTT. Amino acid sequence: CASSSSGSNTGELFF. Full variable domain (missing parts from reference TRBV5-1 and TRBJ2-2): KAGVTQTPRYLIKTRGQQVTLSCSPISGHRSVSWYQQTPGQGLQFLFEYFSETQRNKGNFPGRFSGRQFSNSRSEMNVSTLELGDSALYLCASSSSGSNTGELFFGEGSRLTVL.

The sample holds a few counts of this clonotype. This rearrangement joins TRBV5-1 to TRBJ2-2; D call uncertain. This CDR3 is built from 16 residues. CDR1 SGHRS and CDR2 YFSETQ come from the germline V gene. V lost 0 bases and J 2 bases, leaving 11 bases between the germline ends. Here the CDR3 DNA reads TGCGCCAGCAGCTTGGTGACCCGTTTTAACACCGGGGAGCTGTTTTTT. Translating it yields CASSLVTRFNTGELFF. The complete variable domain, with remaining parts taken from reference TRBV5-1 and TRBJ2-2, reads KAGVTQTPRYLIKTRGQQVTLSCSPISGHRSVSWYQQTPGQGLQFLFEYFSETQRNKGNFPGRFSGRQFSNSRSEMNVSTLELGDSALYLCASSLVTRFNTGELFFGEGSRLTVL.

At least ten counts were recorded for this clonotype. The chain uses TRBV30 and TRBJ2-7; tentatively, D is TRBD1 or TRBD2 (5 bases each). V was cut by 4 bases and J by 3 bases, with 13 bases left in between. CDR1 and CDR2 (germline): GTSNPN, SVGIG (reference sequence). This CDR3 is 13 amino acids long. CDR3 nucleotides: TGTGCCTGGAACCGGGGCGAAGACTACGAGCAGTACTTC. It specifies CAWNRGEDYEQYF.

This clonotype was counted ten times or more. The genes are TRBV7-2 and TRBJ1-5, with 9 bases that match TRBD1. The CDR3 sequence is 14 residues long. Looked up from germline, CDR1 is SGHTA and CDR2 is FQGNSA. V lost 5 bases to trimming and J lost 6 bases; unmatched junction nucleotides: 5. CDR3 coding DNA: TGTGCCAGCAGCAACAGGGGGCATCGTCAGCCCCAGCATTTT. It encodes CASSNRGHRQPQHF.